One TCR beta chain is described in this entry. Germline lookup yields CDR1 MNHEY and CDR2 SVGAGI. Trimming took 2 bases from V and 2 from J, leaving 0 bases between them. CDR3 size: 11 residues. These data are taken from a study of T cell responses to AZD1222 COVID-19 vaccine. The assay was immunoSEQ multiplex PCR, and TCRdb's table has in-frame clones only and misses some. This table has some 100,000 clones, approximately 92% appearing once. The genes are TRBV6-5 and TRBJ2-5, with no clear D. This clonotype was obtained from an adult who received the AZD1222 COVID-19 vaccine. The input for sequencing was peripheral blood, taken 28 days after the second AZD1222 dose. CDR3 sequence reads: CASSYQETQYF. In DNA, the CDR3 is TGTGCCAGCAGTTACCAAGAGACCCAGTACTTC.